This entry lists 5 T cell receptor beta chains sequenced from one sample in a study of blood T cell repertoires in COVID-19. TCRdb's table, derived via immunoSEQ multiplex PCR, lists solely in-frame clones and lacks some. Altogether approximately 150,000 clones are present, approximately 88% being singletons, with the ten largest covering around 26%. The sequencing sample was made of peripheral blood. The receptors originated from a human donor in a cohort sampled during active COVID-19.

The chain is built from TRBV11-2 and TRBJ2-7; 10 bases are shared with TRBD1. The CDR3 consists of 13 residues. Germline loops: CDR1 SGHAT, CDR2 FQNNGV. V lost 5 bases, J lost 6 bases, and 4 bases stayed unmatched. This CDR3 reads CASSPGQGGEQYF. CDR3 in DNA: TGTGCCAGCAGCCCTGGACAGGGGGGCGAGCAGTACTTC.

The chain recombines TRBV14 with TRBJ1-3, with D unresolved. Germline values: CDR1 SGHDN, CDR2 FVKESK. Trimming cost V 1 base and J 3 bases, with 4 bases left between them. The CDR3 runs 13 residues. The CDR3 DNA is TGTGCCAGCAGCCAAGTAGTTGGAAACACCATATATTTT. Its protein is CASSQVVGNTIYF. Drawing the rest from reference TRBV14 and TRBJ1-3, the complete variable domain is EAGVTQFPSHSVIEKGQTVTLRCDPISGHDNLYWYRRVMGKEIKFLLHFVKESKQDESGMPNNRFLAERTGGTYSTLKVQPAELEDSGVYFCASSQVVGNTIYFGEGSWLTVV.

The chain carries TRBV3-1 (or the pseudogene TRBV3-2) and TRBJ2-3; 9 bases map to TRBD2. Trimming removed 1 base from V and 7 bases from J; junction bases left unmatched: 9. The CDR3 totals 16 residues. Germline V gene data show CDR1 as LGHDT and CDR2 as YNNKEL (reference sequence). The CDR3 region has the DNA TGTGCCAGCAGCCAAGGATCGGCGGGGGGGCGATATACGCAGTATTTT. Amino acid sequence: CASSQGSAGGRYTQYF.

Relative to its sample, this clone is large (0.1 to 1%). The chain has TRBV6-6 and TRBJ2-3; TRBD2 is a possible D gene (5 bases). The CDR3 covers 15 residues. The V and J ends lost 2 bases and 0 bases respectively, with 9 bases between them. In germline, CDR1 is MNHNY, CDR2 SVGAGI (reference sequence). This chain's CDR3 is CASSYASFSTDTQYF. DNA of the CDR3: TGTGCCAGCAGTTACGCTAGCTTTAGCACAGATACGCAGTATTTT.

This chain joins TRBV27 and TRBJ1-1; maybe TRBD1 (5 bases). The germline V gene encodes CDR1 MNHEY and CDR2 SMNVEV (reference sequence). Trimming removed 2 bases from V and 0 bases from J, with 10 bases in between. The CDR3 totals 15 residues. CDR3 loop: CASSLAGTVNTEAFF. The CDR3 coding sequence is TGTGCCAGCAGTTTAGCGGGGACGGTGAACACTGAAGCTTTCTTT.